This T cell receptor (beta chain) was captured by sequencing in a study of blood T cell repertoires in COVID-19. Overall study: Sources were T cells, B-cell-depleted T cells, or PBMCs; the material itself was cDNA or gDNA.

Original methodology: Estimated nucleated cell counts came from reference gene primer amplification. Repertoires were generated with immunoSEQ multiplex PCR, while TCRdb's copy carries only in-frame clones and drops some. The DNA gave D and trimming, while V, J and clone size come from that table. The sample yields roughly 200,000 clones, around 83% seen once. The CDR3 has 16 residues. The germline CDR1 and CDR2 sequences are LGHNA and YSLEER. With 3 bases clipped from V and 7 bases from J, the junction kept 10 bases outside the gene matches. This clonotype was sampled from a man aged 35 to 55 with active or convalescent COVID-19. The chain employs TRBV4-3 and TRBJ2-2, with 8 bases that match TRBD2. Sequences were obtained from peripheral blood. The CDR3 region is CASSHPLRGGGGELFF. The CDR3 region has the DNA TGCGCCAGCAGCCACCCATTACGGGGGGGTGGCGGGGAGCTGTTTTTT.